This T cell receptor beta chain derives from a study of T cell repertoires in cytomegalovirus infection. General observations from the study: HLA-C-restricted, CMV-specific TCR beta clonotypes were dominant ex vivo.

Each CDR3 protein is one row after TCRdb ran MiXCR on the reads. Here the sample spans approximately 140,000 distinct CDR3 sequences, approximately 5.9% being singletons. This clonotype has a handful of counts. The target antigen is unknown. With 3 bases removed from V and 6 bases from J, the gap between germline ends came to 17 bases. The V gene's germline CDR1 is LNHDA and CDR2 SQIVND (reference sequence). This CDR3 contains 16 residues. The specimen was PBMCs. This clonotype originated in a human donor in good health (CMV status not recorded). Some clones in this sample may be carry-over from other donors' samples. The chain couples TRBV19 to TRBJ2-2, with D perhaps assigned TRBD1 or TRBD2 (6 bases each). The CDR3 spells CASSIPGATVSGELFF. The DNA for the CDR3 is TGTGCCAGTAGTATCCCGGGGGCGACTGTCTCCGGGGAGCTGTTTTTT.